This T cell receptor beta chain is drawn from a study of OX40 agonist ivuxolimab in advanced cancers. Overall study: Across the patients, intravenous ivuxolimab was delivered every 2 weeks at 0.01 to 10 mg/kg.

The CDR3 is made up of 14 amino acids. The V end was cut by 0 bases, the J end by 2 bases, with 7 bases between. Germline V gene lookup returns CDR1 SGHRS and CDR2 YFSETQ. Sequencing was performed with immunoSEQ multiplex PCR; in TCRdb, only in-frame clones are kept and a portion is missing. The top ten hold 7.5% to 10% of the sample, which has more than 35,000 clones, around 80% seen once. Only one count was recorded for this clone. Its target is unknown. Autoimmune disease history or systemic immunosuppression disqualified patients. Broader study findings: CD4+ and CD8+ blood T cells expanded clonally by week 6 at 0.1 to 3.0 mg/kg. Fewer expanded clones were found on average in CD4+ than in CD8+ T cells.

The specimen was CD4+ or CD8+ T cells sorted from blood, collected in a trial of the OX40 agonist ivuxolimab. The V call is TRBV5-1, the J call TRBJ2-3; D not resolved. The clonotype originates from an adult with an advanced solid tumor such as melanoma, head and neck, liver or kidney cancer. The CDR3 nucleotides read TGCGCCAGCAGCTTGGGGGCACACACAGATACGCAGTATTTT. It specifies CASSLGAHTDTQYF.